Reported below is one T cell receptor beta chain. Germline-derived CDR1 and CDR2 are LNHDA and SQIVND (reference sequence). This CDR3 comprises 15 residues. Deletions cut 4 bases from V and 5 bases from J, with 17 bases between. Libraries were prepared by immunoSEQ multiplex PCR; TCRdb keeps only in-frame clonotypes and omits some of them. The data hold roughly 80,000 clones, with 91% observed a single time. The data are from a study of technical replicates of blood from a few donors. This chain joins TRBV19 and TRBJ1-1; no clear D. The clonotype comes from a human donor in good health. Source material: T cells isolated from PBMCs. The CDR3 nucleotides are TGTGCCAGTAGTACCTCAAATAGCGTCGAGACTGAAGCTTTCTTT. Translated, it gives CASSTSNSVETEAFF.